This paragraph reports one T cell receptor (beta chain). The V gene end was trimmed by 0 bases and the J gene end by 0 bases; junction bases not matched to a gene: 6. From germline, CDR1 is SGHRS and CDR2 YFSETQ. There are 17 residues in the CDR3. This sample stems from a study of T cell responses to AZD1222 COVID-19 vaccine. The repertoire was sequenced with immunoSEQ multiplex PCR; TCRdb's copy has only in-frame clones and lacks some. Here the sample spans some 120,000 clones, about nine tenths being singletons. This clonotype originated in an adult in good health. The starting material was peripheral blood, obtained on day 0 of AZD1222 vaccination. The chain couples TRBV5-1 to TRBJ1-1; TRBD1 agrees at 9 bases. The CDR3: CASSLDRGPSMNTEAFF. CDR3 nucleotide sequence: TGCGCCAGCAGCTTGGACAGGGGGCCTTCTATGAACACTGAAGCTTTCTTT.